This T cell receptor (beta chain) was obtained from a study of blood T cells in healthy people across ages. This CDR3 comprises 14 residues. Trimming took off 4 bases at V and 6 bases at J, with 17 bases between the two ends. CDR1 is SGHRS, CDR2 YFSETQ, per germline. PCR was performed a second time for about 7 to 11 cycles using a sample-barcoded 5' primer and a J-beta primer mix. Each CDR3 protein gets one entry after TCRdb re-called the 5' RACE reads with MiXCR. In the table there are 850,000 or so distinct CDR3 sequences, under 30% of which are singletons. The rearrangement uses TRBV5-1 and TRBJ2-7; D call uncertain. The sequenced sample was blood. The receptor was isolated from an elderly woman in good health. CDR3 DNA sequence: TGCGCCAGCAGCCTTACCAGTTTGACCTCCGAGCAGTACTTC. Protein product: CASSLTSLTSEQYF.